This T cell receptor beta chain was identified in a study of blood T cells in healthy people across ages. This clonotype was observed once. The second PCR ran roughly 7 to 11 cycles with a sample-barcoded 5' primer and J-beta primers. TCRdb reprocessed the 5' RACE reads via MiXCR and lists one record per CDR3 protein. The data hold about 1.5 million distinct CDR3 sequences, with approximately 39% observed a single time. V shed 3 bases, J shed 4 bases, and the junction held 6 bases outside the gene matches. This CDR3 comprises 18 residues. The V gene's germline CDR1 is MNHEY and CDR2 SMNVEV (reference sequence).

This receptor was obtained from a woman aged 18-35 years in good health. Material: blood. The rearrangement joins TRBV27 to TRBJ2-1; 16 positions agree with TRBD2. CDR3 coding DNA: TGTGCCAGCAGTTTGGGACTAGCGGGAGGGCCAAGGTACAATGAGCAGTTCTTC. Its translation is CASSLGLAGGPRYNEQFF.